Listed here is a single TCR beta chain. Its antigen is unidentified. The data are from a study of shared clonotypes between healthy human individuals. This table comes from immunoSEQ multiplex PCR, and its TCRdb copy is limited to in-frame clones, with some not included. Of some 1.1 million clones listed, roughly 80% are singletons. The CDR3 has 13 amino acids. Germline assignment: CDR1 SEHNR and CDR2 FQNEAQ (reference sequence). Trimming pared 3 bases from V and 5 bases from J, leaving 11 bases between. The donors were adults (healthy and HIV-negative) with no recent acute infections or vaccinations. Study-level findings and limits: Clonotype sharing among donors, it was expected, would be affected by sequencing depth.

Sequencing was carried out using memory CD4+ T cells from PBMCs. Stated subset: CD45RA-negative fraction. V is TRBV7-9 and J is TRBJ2-7; no reliable D call. This receptor was identified in a man younger than 35 in good health. Some clones in this sample may be carry-over from other donors' samples. The CDR3 DNA reads TGTGCCAGCAGCTTGTACCGCCACGACGAGCAGTACTTC. Translating gives CASSLYRHDEQYF.